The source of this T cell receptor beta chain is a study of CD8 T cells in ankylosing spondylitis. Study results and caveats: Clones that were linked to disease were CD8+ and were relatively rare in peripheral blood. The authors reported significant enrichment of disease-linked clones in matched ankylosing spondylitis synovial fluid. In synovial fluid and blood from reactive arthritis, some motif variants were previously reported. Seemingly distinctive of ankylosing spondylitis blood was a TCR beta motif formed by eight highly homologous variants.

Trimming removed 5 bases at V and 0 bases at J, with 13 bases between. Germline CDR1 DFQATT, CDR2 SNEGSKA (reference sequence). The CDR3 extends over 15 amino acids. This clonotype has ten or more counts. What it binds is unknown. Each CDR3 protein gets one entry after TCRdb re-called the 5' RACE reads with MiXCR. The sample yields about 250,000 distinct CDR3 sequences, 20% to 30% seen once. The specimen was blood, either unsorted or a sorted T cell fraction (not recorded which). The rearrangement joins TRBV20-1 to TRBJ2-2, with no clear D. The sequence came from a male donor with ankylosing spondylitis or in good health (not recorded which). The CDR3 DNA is TGCAGTGCTCCCCTTTTTGGGTCGAACACCGGGGAGCTGTTTTTT. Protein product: CSAPLFGSNTGELFF.